This TCR beta chain originates from a study of blood T cells in healthy people across ages. Study conclusions and caveats: Higher diversity and more naive CD4+ cells were features of long-lived donors, compared to aged donors.

Germline V gene lookup returns CDR1 ENHRY and CDR2 SYGVKD. There are 17 residues in the CDR3. V dropped 2 bases and J dropped 7; count of bases not matched to a gene: 13. This clonotype has just a few counts. Antigen unknown. With a J-beta primer mix and a sample-barcoded 5' primer, a second PCR ran 7 to 11 cycles. All cDNA molecules were each tagged by a template-switch adaptor with 12 random nucleotides. Via MiXCR, TCRdb re-called the 5' RACE reads, giving one row per CDR3 protein. The sample shows about 1,500,000 distinct CDR3 sequences, 40% to 50% of them seen only once. The chain employs TRBV10-3 and TRBJ2-1, with 8 bases that match TRBD2. Sample: blood. The sequence came from a woman under 30 in good health. CDR3: CAISENWYSGVGNEQFF. Written as DNA, the CDR3 is TGTGCCATCAGTGAGAATTGGTATAGCGGGGTAGGTAATGAGCAGTTCTTC.